The present T cell receptor beta chain was sequenced within a study of human T cells and chemical hapten exposure. Time point denoted: patch test 3, about 24 weeks after DPC sensitization. Regarding treatment: therapeutic diphenylcyclopropenone sensitization with weekly scalp DPC. Phlebotomy was performed prior to application of every patch test. TCRdb redid the calling of the RACE reads with MiXCR, one entry per CDR3 protein. The sample lists about 120,000 distinct CDR3 sequences; around 11% were seen once. The sample here was whole blood, taken in connection with sensitization to the hapten diphenylcyclopropenone (DPC). The TCR sequence derives from a woman in her fifties or sixties with alopecia areata. Some clones in this sample may be carry-over from other donors' samples.

This CDR3 reads CASSFQAGGSYEQYF. In DNA form, the CDR3 reads TGCGCCAGCAGCTTCCAAGCGGGGGGTTCCTACGAGCAGTACTTC. The chain uses TRBV4-1 and TRBJ2-7; TRBD2 matches 9 bases. The CDR3 loop spans 15 amino acids. CDR1 and CDR2 (germline): MGHRA, YSYEKL. The V and J ends lost 5 bases and 1 base, in that order; junction bases with no gene match: 6.